This T cell receptor (beta chain) was obtained from a study of cytotoxic CD8 clonotypes in ibrutinib-treated CLL. Study results and limitations: Contraction or stability on treatment characterized the public clonotypes, which were uncommon.

Measured with immunoSEQ multiplex PCR; TCRdb has only the in-frame clones, and not every one. The table includes 11,000 to 15,000 clones, approximately 52% detected once. Germline V gene lookup returns CDR1 SEHNR and CDR2 FQNEAQ (reference sequence). V lost 3 bases and J lost 8; bases outside the gene matches: 10. The CDR3 contains 16 residues. Worth noting for this clone: What it binds is not known.

The specimen comprised PBMCs, sampled at an approximately 22-month disease-progression time point, from a patient treated with ibrutinib. This TCR came from a human donor with chronic lymphocytic leukemia. This chain joins TRBV7-9 and TRBJ1-2, with 12 bases lining up with TRBD1. CDR3 residues: CASSLGSGTGGAGYTF. CDR3 coding DNA: TGTGCCAGCAGCTTGGGTAGCGGGACAGGGGGCGCGGGCTACACCTTC.